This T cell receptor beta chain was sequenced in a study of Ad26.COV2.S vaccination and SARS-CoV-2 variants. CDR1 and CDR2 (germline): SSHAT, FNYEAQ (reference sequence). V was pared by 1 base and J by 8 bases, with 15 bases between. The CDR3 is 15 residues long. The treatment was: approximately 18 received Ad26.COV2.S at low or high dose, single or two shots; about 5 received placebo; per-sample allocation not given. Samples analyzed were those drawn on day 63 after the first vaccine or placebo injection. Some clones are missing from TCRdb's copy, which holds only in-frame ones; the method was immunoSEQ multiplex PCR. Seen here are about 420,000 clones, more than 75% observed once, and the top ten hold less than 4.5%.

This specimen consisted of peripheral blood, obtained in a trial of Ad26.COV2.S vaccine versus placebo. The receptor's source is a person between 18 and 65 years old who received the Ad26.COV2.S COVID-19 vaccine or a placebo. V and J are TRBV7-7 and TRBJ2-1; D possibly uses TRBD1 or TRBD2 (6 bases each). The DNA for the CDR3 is TGTGCCAGCAGCTTAGGGGCAGGGGAGGTCGATGAGCAGTTCTTC. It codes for CASSLGAGEVDEQFF.